The entry below describes one T cell receptor beta chain. This clone has a count of ten or more. The specificity of this receptor is unknown. No per-base quality is available; no much larger clone lies one base away. These data belong to a study of metastatic and nonmetastatic thyroid tumors (TCRdb year 2020). With regard to the full study: For patients with malignant and with benign thyroid disease, the researchers compared repertoires between peripheral blood samples and tumor or nodule tissue samples.

The germline V gene gives CDR1 as MDHEN and CDR2 as SYDVKM. V was cut back by 2 bases and J by 3 bases, leaving a gap of 7 bases between them. Its CDR3 holds 13 amino acids, cysteine through phenylalanine. The entry retains the CDR3 DNA only, 39 bases that are in frame from base 1. Libraries came from PCR. The data were produced on an Illumina HiSeq 4000. The TCR beta-chain CDR3 region of each patient was profiled by high-throughput sequencing. As for the authors' bioinformatics: A classifier to discriminate distant-metastatic papillary thyroid cancer patients was built from CDR3 differences across clinicopathological groups. The Shannon index was used to measure repertoire diversity, and the Morisita-Horn index was used to measure how similar tumor and blood repertoires were. TCRdb reworked the public reads: Q25 trimming with fastp, MiXCR clone assembly, productive beta chains retained. It is TCRdb's table, rather than the study itself, that gives the V and J calls and clone size. The sample has about 82,000 clones on record, under 15% of them singletons. The ten largest clones take up roughly 9.6% of the sample.

None of the patients had been given any treatment before thyroid surgery. Using T-cell receptor beta sequencing, the researchers looked back retrospectively at clinical samples from patients, gathered between about 2011 and 2019. General findings and caveats noted by the study authors: TCR beta diversity was reported as significantly higher in malignant tumors than in benign nodules, in both blood and tumor samples.

Sequencing was done on a sample of tumor tissue. The sequence came from a female donor with papillary thyroid cancer or a benign thyroid nodule (not recorded which). Some clones in this sample may be carry-over from other donors' samples. The chain is assembled from TRBV28 and TRBJ1-1; the D segment cannot be called with confidence. The CDR3 protein is CASSLLWDTEAFF. The nucleotides read TGTGCCAGCAGTTTACTCTGGGACACTGAAGCTTTCTTT.